This note documents a single T cell receptor (beta chain) sequence. No antigen is known for it. The sample originates from a study of identical twins. TCRdb re-called the 5' RACE reads with MiXCR, one entry per CDR3 protein. The sample has fewer than 500,000 distinct CDR3 sequences, more than 20% seen once. Study outcomes and limitations: High-abundance cord blood beta clonotypes had fewer insertions; memory repertoires showed none.

This CDR3 spans 15 amino acids. With 6 bases removed from V and 0 bases from J, the gap between germline ends came to 13 bases. The germline gives CDR1 SGHRS, CDR2 YFSETQ. These data were also filed under a second study, of T cells expressing NK-cell markers. That report notes: The authors restricted sorting to alpha-beta TCR T cells with an anti-gamma-delta TCR antibody in several experiments.

The receptor's source is a woman aged 18-35 years in good health. The source material was CD4+ T cells sorted from blood. The chain uses TRBV5-1 and TRBJ2-1; no reliable D call. Written as DNA, the CDR3 is TGCGCCAGCAACCGCGCCCCCGGCTCCTACAATGAGCAGTTCTTC. Protein sequence: CASNRAPGSYNEQFF.